This T cell receptor beta chain was recovered during a study of cytomegalovirus exposure and HLA in healthy donors. General study results and limits: Further analysis, carried out later, found HLA-associated TCR beta chains more clonally expanded than equally common other chains. The study flagged 150 to 200 TCR beta chains as cytomegalovirus-associated.

This CDR3 has 16 residues. Germline assignment: CDR1 SGHAT and CDR2 FQNNGV. The V gene lost 3 bases and the J gene lost 0 bases, with 9 bases spanning the gap. PCR used 60 Vbeta primers and 13 Jbeta primers. Profiled with immunoSEQ multiplex PCR; TCRdb holds only in-frame clones, not every one. The sample yields some 150,000 clones, roughly 80% seen once. Remarks on this clone: Antigen: not known.

The chain is built from TRBV11-2 and TRBJ2-6; unclear D gene. The sample was PBMCs. The receptor was isolated from a woman between 45 and 60 years old in good health and CMV-seronegative. The CDR3 DNA reads as TGTGCCAGCAGCTTGGAGAGCAGCTCTGGGGCCAACGTCCTGACTTTC. This sequence encodes CASSLESSSGANVLTF.